The entry that follows covers one T cell receptor (beta chain) sequence. The antigen it recognizes is unknown. No quality values exist for individual bases; no much larger clone is one base distant. Ficoll-Paque density gradient centrifugation was used to isolate PBMCs. TCRdb shows the sequencer as Illumina NovaSeq 6000. Using 5'RACE with constant-segment primers, TCRalpha and TCRbeta cDNA libraries were constructed, with sample barcodes and unique molecular identifiers added in the process. RNA was extracted from every sample with Trizol reagent. Libraries were amplified in two PCR steps, with a second sample barcode and Illumina TruSeq adapters added in the second step. The libraries were sequenced on an Illumina NovaSeq using 2 x 150 bp paired-end reads. Turning to the authors' computational methods: Demultiplexing of reads and collapsing into UMI-guided consensus sequences were performed with migec v1.2.7. Using mixcr v2.1.11, UMI consensuses were aligned to TRA and TRB V and J templates and then assembled into clonotypes. A clonotype was counted as expanded or contracted only if both edgeR and NoisET called the change significant, with noise models trained on biological replicates. For edgeR calls, the thresholds were a false discovery rate-adjusted p below 0.01 and a log2 fold-change of 1. As an exploratory analysis of dynamics, max-normalized trajectories of the 1000 most abundant clonotypes were examined by PCA with hierarchical clustering. Each responding clone was given a CD4 or CD8 phenotype based on the CD4+ and CD8+ repertoires, which had been sequenced separately. TCRdb ran its own pipeline on the public reads, namely fastp trimming at Q25 and MiXCR clone calling, and kept in-frame beta chains. CDR3 protein sequences are deduplicated, and each keeps its most common genes and DNA. TCRdb's processing, not the study's, gives the V and J calls here. Within this sample are over 250,000 distinct CDR3 sequences, with 15% to 20% of them counted one time only. The ten top clones hold around 23% of the sample.

CDR1 and CDR2, per the germline V gene, are MNHNS and SASEGT. The CDR3 covers 15 residues, taking in both the cysteine and the phenylalanine. Just the 45-base CDR3 DNA is kept, in frame starting at base 1. V trim: 4 bases; J trim: 6 bases; unmatched bases: 5. This specimen belongs to a study of T-cell memory formation after mild COVID-19 (dated by TCRdb to the early 2020s). Turning to the overall study: Most TCR sequence clusters were specific to one of the two donors. In two donors, T-cell clones that expanded and contracted after mild COVID-19 were followed by sequencing TCRalpha and TCRbeta repertoires longitudinally. The cohort was made up of two young adult volunteers, one female and one male, who were previously healthy. General study outcomes and caveats: Some responding clones were found in pre-infection memory, which suggests that pre-existing cross-reactive memory T cells took part in the SARS-CoV-2 response. Clones that contracted from day 15 to 85 showed balanced CD4/CD8 phenotypes, whereas a second wave of clones that expanded from day 15 to 37 leaned towards CD4+. Contracting CD4+ clones turned up mainly in the CM and EM memory subsets, whereas EMRA was where CD8+ clones were enriched. Whether the second-wave clones peaking on day 37 were SARS-CoV-2 specific was not confirmed. The study included only a couple of mild cases, and larger cohorts that include severe cases with pre-infection samples were judged to be necessary.

The chain uses TRBV6-1 and TRBJ1-5, with 11 junctional bases fitting TRBD1. This sequence originates from a man aged 18 to 30 who had mild COVID-19 (a few samples of this study predate the infection). The sample titles of this study are shuffled in the database, so cell type and time point are left out; the donor was told from shared clones. Source material: PBMCs or a T cell subset sorted from them (not recorded which). The nucleotide sequence reads TGTGCCAGCAGTGGTGGGGACAGGGGGTTTCAGCCCCAGCATTTT. It codes for CASSGGDRGFQPQHF.